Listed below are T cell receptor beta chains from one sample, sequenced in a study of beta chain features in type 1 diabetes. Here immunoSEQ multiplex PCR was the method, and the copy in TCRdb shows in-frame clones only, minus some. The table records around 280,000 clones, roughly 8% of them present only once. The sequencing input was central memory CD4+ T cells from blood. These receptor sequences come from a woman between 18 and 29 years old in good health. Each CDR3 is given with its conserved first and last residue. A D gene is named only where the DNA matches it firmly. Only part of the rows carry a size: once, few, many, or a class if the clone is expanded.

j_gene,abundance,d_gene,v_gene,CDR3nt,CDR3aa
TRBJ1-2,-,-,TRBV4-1,TGCGCCAGCAGCCGGGACGGAGTTAACTATGGCTACACCTTC,CASSRDGVNYGYTF
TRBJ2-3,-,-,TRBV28,TGTGCCAGCAGCACAACTCATAGTTACACAGATACGCAGTATTTT,CASSTTHSYTDTQYF
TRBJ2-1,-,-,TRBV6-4,TGTGCCAGCAGTGATACCGGACAGTCGATTCAGTTCTTC,CASSDTGQSIQFF
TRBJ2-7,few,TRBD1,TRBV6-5,TGTGCCAGCAGTCAACGGACAGGGTTTGACTACGAGCAGTACTTC,CASSQRTGFDYEQYF
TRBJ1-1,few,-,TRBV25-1,TGTGCCAGCAGCAGAGACTTTACCACTGAAGCTTTCTTT,CASSRDFTTEAFF
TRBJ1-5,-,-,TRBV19,TGTGCCAGTAGTCGGTGGGAGGCCCAGCATTTT,CASSRWEAQHF
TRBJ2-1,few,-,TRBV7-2,TGTGCCAGCAGCTGGACTGGCCCCAATGAGCAGTTCTTC,CASSWTGPNEQFF
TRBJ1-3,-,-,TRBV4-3,TGCGCCAGCAGCCAAGATCAGGGCGGGGGAAACACCATATATTTT,CASSQDQGGGNTIYF
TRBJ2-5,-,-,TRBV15,TGTGCCACCAGCAGGGTCGAGGGGACCCAGTACTTC,CATSRVEGTQYF
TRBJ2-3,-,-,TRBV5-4,TGTGCCAGCAGCTTGACTGGACTCACAGATACGCAGTATTTT,CASSLTGLTDTQYF
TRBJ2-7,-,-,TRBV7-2,TGTGCCAGCAGCTTAGGGGAAGGGTTAGCCTACGAGCAGTACTTC,CASSLGEGLAYEQYF
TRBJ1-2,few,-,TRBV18,TGTGCCAGCTCACCAGTTCCAGACTCAAGCTATGGCTACACCTTC,CASSPVPDSSYGYTF
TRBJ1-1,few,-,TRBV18,TGTGCCAGCTCACTTCAAGAAGGCGCTTTCTTT,CASSLQEGAFF
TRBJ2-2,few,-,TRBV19,TGTGCCAGTAGTATCCCCGCAGCGAATTTGGCAGGGGAGCTGTTTTTT,CASSIPAANLAGELFF
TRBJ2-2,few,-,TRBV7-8,TGTGCCAGCAGCTTAGTCGGGGGAGAAGACACCGGGGAGCTGTTTTTT,CASSLVGGEDTGELFF
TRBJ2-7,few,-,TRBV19,TGTGCCAGTAGTCGGTACGGATGGGGATACGAGCAGTACTTC,CASSRYGWGYEQYF
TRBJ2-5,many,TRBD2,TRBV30,TGTGCCTGGAAGGCGGGAGGGCTTTCCGGAGAGACCCAGTACTTC,CAWKAGGLSGETQYF
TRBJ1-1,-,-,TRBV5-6,TGTGCCAGCAGCTTGGTGGGGGACGCGAGGAACACTGAAGCTTTCTTT,CASSLVGDARNTEAFF
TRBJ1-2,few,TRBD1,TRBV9,TGTGCCAGCAGCGTAGCGGGACAGAACGGCTACACCTTC,CASSVAGQNGYTF
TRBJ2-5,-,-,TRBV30,TGTGCCTGGAGTGTACGGCTAGCAGCTGAAGAGACCCAGTACTTC,CAWSVRLAAEETQYF
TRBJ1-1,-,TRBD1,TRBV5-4,TGTGCCAGCAGCGGAGCGGGACAGGGGTCACTGAACACTGAAGCTTTCTTT,CASSGAGQGSLNTEAFF
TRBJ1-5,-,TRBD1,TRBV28,TGTGCCATCGAGAGTCCCGGGACAGGCCGATCTTGGAGCAATCAGCCCCAGCATTTT,CAIESPGTGRSWSNQPQHF
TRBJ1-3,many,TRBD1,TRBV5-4,TGTGCCAGCAGCTTGGTACCCACAGGGGGCTCTGGAAACACCATATATTTT,CASSLVPTGGSGNTIYF
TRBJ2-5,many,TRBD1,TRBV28,TGTGCCAGCAGGAATCAGGGGGAAGAGACCCAGTACTTC,CASRNQGEETQYF
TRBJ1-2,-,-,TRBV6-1,TGTGCCAGCAGCCCCGGGAAAGACTATGGCTACACCTTC,CASSPGKDYGYTF
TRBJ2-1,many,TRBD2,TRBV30,TGTGCCTGGGTAGCGGGAGGGCCAGTTCGGTTCTTC,CAWVAGGPVRFF
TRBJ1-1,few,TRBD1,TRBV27,TGTGCCAGCAGTTTAGGCGGACAGGGGGCCACTGAAGCTTTCTTT,CASSLGGQGATEAFF
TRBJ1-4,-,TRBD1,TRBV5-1,TGCGCCAGCAGCAGAACAGGGGAGGCTCATGAAAAACTGTTTTTT,CASSRTGEAHEKLFF
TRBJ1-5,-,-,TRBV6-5,TGTGCCAGCAGTTACTCGTCCGGGGATCAGCCCCAGCATTTT,CASSYSSGDQPQHF
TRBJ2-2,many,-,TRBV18,TGTGCCAGCTCACAAAACCGGGGTACCGGGGAGCTGTTTTTT,CASSQNRGTGELFF
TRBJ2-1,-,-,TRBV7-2,TGTGCCAGCAGCCGAGCAGGCGGGCAGACCTACAATGAGCAGTTCTTC,CASSRAGGQTYNEQFF
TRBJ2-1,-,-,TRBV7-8,TGTGCCAGCAGCCCAGGTGGGGGCGCGGACAATGAGCAGTTCTTC,CASSPGGGADNEQFF